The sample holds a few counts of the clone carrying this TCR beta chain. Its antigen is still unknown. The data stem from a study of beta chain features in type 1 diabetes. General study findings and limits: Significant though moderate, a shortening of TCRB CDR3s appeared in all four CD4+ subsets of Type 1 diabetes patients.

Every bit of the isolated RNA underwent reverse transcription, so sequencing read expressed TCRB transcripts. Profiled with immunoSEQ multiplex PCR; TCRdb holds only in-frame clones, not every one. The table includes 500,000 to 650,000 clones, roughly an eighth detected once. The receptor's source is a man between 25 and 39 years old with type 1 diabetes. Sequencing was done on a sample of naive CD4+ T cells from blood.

Written as DNA, the CDR3 is TGTGCCAGCAGACCCGGCGGAGGTAACACTGAAGCTTTCTTT. Translation: CASRPGGGNTEAFF. The chain has TRBV5-5 and TRBJ1-1; D is uncertain. Trimming took 5 bases from V and 2 from J, leaving 13 bases between them. The CDR3 totals 14 residues. Germline-derived CDR1 and CDR2 are SGHKS and YYEKEE (reference sequence).